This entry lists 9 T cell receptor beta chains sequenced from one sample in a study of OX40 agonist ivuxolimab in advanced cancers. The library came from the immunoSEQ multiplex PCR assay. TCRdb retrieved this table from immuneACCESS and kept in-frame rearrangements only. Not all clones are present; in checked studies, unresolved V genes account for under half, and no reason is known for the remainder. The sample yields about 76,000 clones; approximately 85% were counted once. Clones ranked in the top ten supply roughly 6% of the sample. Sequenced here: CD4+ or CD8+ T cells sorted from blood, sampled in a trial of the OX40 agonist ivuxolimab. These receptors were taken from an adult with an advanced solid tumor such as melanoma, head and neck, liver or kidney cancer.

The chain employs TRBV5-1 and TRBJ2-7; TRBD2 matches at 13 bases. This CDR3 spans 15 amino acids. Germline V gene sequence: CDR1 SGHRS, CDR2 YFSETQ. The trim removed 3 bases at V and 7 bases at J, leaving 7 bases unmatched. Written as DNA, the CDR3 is TGCGCCAGCAGCTCCGGACTAGCGGGAGTTATTGAGCAGTACTTC. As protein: CASSSGLAGVIEQYF.

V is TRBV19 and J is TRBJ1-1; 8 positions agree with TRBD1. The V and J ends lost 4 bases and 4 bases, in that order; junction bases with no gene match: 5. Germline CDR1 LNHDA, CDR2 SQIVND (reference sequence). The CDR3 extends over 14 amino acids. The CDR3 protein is CASSTQGAGTEAFF. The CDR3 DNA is TGTGCCAGTAGTACCCAGGGGGCCGGCACTGAAGCTTTCTTT.

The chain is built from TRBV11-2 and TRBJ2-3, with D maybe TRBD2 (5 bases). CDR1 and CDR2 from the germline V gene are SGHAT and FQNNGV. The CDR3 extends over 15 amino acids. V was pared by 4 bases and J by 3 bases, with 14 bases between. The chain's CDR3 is CASSSLRRRTDTQYF. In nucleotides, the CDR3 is TGTGCCAGCAGCTCCTTACGGAGGAGGACAGATACGCAGTATTTT.

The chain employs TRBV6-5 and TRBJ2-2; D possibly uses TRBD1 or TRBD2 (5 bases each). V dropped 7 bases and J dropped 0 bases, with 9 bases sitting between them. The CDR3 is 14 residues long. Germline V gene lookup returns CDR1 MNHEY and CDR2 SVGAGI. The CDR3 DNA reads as TGTGCCAGCAAGGGACGGGCGAACACCGGGGAGCTGTTTTTT. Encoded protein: CASKGRANTGELFF.

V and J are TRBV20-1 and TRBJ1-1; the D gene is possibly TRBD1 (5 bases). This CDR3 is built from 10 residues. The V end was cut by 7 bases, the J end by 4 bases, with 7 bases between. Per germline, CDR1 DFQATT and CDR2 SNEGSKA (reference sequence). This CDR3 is CSVGGTEAFF. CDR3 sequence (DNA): TGCAGTGTGGGGGGCACTGAAGCTTTCTTT.

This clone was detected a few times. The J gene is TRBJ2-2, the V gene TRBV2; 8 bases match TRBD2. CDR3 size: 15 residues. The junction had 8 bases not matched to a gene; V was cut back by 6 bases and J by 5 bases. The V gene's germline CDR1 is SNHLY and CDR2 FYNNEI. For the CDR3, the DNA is TGTGCCAGCAGAGGGGGGGCTAGCGGGACCGGGGAGCTGTTTTTT. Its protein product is CASRGGASGTGELFF.

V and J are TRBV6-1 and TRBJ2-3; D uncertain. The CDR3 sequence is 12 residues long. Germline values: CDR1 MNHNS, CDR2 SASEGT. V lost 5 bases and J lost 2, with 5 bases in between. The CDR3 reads CASSRHTDTQYF. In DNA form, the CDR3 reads TGTGCCAGCAGTAGGCACACAGATACGCAGTATTTT.

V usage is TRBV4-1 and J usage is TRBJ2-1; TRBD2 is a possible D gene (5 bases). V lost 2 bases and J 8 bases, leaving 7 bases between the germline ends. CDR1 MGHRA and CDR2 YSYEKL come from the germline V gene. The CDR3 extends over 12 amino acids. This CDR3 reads CASSQSSYEQFF. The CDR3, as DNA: TGCGCCAGCAGCCAATCTAGCTATGAGCAGTTCTTC.

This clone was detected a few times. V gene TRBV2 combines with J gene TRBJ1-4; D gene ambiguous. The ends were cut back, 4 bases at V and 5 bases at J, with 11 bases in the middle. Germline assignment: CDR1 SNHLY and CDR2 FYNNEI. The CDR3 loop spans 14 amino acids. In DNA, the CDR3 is TGTGCCAGCAGTGGTGCTCCAGCAAATGAAAAACTGTTTTTT. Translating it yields CASSGAPANEKLFF.